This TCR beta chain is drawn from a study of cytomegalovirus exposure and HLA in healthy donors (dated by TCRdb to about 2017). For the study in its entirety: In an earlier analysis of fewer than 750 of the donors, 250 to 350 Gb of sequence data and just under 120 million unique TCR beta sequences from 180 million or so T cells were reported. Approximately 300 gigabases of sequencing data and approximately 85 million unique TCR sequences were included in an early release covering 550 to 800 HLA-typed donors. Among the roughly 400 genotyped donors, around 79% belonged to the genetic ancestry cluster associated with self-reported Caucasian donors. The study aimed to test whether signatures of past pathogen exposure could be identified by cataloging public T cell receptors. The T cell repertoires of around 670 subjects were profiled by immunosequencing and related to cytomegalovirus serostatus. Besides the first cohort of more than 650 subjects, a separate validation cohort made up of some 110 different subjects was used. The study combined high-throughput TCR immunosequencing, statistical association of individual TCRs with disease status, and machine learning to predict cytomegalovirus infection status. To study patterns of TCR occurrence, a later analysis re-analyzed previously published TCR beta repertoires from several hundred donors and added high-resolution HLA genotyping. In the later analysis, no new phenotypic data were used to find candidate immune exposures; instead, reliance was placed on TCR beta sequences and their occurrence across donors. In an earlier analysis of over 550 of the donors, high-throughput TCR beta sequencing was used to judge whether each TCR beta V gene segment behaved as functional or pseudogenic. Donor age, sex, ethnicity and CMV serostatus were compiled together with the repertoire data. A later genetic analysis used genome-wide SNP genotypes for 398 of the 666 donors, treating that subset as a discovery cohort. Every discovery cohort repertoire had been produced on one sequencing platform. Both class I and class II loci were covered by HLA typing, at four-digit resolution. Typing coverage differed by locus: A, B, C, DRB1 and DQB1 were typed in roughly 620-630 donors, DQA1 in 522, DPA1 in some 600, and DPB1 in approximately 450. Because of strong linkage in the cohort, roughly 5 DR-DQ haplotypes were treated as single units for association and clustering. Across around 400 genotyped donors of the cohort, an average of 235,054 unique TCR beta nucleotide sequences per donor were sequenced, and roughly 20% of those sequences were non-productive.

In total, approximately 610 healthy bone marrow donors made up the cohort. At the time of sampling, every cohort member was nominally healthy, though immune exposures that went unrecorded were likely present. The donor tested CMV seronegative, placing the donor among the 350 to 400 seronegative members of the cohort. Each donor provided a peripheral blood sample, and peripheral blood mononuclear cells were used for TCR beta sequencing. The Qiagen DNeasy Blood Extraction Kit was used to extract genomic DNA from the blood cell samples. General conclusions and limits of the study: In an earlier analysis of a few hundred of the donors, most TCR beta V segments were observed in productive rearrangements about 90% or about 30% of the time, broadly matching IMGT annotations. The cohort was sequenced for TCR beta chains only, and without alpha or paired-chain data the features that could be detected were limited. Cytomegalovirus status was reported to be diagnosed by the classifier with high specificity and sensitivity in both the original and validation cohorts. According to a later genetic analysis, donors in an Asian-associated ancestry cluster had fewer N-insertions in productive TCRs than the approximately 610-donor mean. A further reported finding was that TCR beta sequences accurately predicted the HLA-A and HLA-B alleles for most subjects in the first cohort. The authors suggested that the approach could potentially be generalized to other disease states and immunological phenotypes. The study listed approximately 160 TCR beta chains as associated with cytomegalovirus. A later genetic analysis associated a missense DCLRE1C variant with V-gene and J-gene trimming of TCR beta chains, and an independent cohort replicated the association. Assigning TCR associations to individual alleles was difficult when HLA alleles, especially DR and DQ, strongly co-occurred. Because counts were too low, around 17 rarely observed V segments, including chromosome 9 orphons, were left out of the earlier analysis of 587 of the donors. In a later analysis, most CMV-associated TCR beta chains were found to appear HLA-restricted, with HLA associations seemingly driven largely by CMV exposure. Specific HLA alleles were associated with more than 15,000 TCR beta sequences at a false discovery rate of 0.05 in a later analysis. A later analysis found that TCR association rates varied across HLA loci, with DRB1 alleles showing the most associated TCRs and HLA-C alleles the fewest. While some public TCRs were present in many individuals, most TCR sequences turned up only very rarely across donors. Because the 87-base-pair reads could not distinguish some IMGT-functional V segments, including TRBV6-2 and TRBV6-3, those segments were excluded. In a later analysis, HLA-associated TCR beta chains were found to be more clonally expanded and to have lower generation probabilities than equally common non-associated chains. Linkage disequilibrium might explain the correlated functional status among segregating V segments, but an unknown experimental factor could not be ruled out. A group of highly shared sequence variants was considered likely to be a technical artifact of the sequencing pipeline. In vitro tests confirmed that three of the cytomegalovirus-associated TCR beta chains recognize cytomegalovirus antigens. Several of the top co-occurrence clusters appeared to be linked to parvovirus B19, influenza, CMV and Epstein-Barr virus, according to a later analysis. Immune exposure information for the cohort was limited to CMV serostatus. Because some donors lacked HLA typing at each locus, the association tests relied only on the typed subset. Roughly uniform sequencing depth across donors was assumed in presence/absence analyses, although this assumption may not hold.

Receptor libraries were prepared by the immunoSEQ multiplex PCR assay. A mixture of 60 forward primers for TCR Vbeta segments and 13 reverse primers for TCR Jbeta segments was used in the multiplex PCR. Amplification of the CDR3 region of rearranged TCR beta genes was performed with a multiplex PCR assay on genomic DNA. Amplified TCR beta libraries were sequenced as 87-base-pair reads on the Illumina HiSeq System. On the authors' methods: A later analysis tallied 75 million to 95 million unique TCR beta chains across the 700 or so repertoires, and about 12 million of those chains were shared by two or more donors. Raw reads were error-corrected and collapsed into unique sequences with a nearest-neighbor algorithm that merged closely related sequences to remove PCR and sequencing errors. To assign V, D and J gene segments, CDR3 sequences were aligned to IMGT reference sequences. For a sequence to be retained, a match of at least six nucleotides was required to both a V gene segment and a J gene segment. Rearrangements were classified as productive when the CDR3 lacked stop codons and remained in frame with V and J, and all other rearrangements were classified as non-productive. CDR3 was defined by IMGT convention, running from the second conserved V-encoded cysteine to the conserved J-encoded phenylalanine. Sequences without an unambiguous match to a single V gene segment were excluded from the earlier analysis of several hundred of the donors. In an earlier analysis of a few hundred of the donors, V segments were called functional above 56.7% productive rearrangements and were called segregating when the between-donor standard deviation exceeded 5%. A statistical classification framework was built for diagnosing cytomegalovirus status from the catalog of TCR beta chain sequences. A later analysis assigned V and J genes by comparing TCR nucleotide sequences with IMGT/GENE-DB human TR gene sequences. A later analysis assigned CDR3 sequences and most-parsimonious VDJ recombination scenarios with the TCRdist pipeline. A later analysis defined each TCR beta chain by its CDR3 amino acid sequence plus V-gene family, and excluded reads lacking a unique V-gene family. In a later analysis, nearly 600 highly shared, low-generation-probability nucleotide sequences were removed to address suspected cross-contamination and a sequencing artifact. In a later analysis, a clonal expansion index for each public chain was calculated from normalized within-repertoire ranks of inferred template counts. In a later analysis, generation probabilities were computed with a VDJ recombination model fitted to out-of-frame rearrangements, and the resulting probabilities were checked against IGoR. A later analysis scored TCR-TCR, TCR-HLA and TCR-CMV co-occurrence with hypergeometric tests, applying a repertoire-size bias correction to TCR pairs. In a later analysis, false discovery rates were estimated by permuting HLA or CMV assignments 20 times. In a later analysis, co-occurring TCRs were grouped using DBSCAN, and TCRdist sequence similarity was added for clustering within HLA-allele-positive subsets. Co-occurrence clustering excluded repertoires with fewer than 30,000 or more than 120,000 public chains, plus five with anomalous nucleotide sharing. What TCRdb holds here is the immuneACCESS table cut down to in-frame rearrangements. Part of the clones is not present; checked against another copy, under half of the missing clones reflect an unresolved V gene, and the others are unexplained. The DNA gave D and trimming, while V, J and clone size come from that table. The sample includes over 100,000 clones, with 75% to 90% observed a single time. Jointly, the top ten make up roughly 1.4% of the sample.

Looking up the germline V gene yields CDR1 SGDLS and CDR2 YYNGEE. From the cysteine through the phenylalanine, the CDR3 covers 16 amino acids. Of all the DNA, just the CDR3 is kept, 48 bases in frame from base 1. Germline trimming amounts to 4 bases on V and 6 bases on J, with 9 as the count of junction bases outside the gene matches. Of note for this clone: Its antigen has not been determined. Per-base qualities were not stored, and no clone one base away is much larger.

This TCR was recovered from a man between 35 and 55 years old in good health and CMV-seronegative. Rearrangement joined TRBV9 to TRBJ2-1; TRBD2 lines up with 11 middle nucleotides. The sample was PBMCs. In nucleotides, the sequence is TGTGCCAGCAGCATAAAGCTAGCGGGAGGTGGCAATGAGCAGTTCTTC. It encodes CASSIKLAGGGNEQFF.